This TCR beta chain was sequenced in a study of cytomegalovirus exposure and HLA in healthy donors. Study findings and constraints: The authors later found TCR association rates varying by HLA locus, with DRB1 most and HLA-C fewest. As immune exposure information, only CMV serostatus was available. The study put around 180 TCR beta chains on its list as cytomegalovirus-associated.

About this clone: Antigen: not known.

Primers for the PCR totalled 60 Vbeta and 13 Jbeta. Assay: immunoSEQ multiplex PCR; the TCRdb copy retains only in-frame clones and omits some. The data hold around 130,000 clones, with roughly two thirds observed a single time. Germline V gene sequence: CDR1 LGHNA, CDR2 YNFKEQ. This CDR3 has 15 amino acids. V dropped 3 bases and J dropped 5 bases, with 13 bases sitting between them. This TCR was sampled from a male donor in good health and CMV-seronegative. The chain is built from TRBV4-2 and TRBJ1-4; D is possibly TRBD1 (6 bases). The sequenced sample consisted of PBMCs. The CDR3 coding sequence is TGTGCCAGCAGCCATCCCGACAGGCCGAATGAAAAACTGTTTTTT. This codes for CASSHPDRPNEKLFF.